Included here is one T cell receptor (beta chain) sequence, with context. This entry belongs to a study of blood T cell repertoires in COVID-19. Whole-study context: The samples span acute and convalescent COVID-19 from the United States, Italy and Spain. PBMCs, B-cell-depleted T cells, or T cells provided the cDNA or gDNA that made up the material.

Per the original data handling: It was from reference gene primer amplification that nucleated cell counts were estimated. Method: immunoSEQ multiplex PCR; TCRdb's copy keeps in-frame clones and lacks some. V and J calls and clone size are those listed in that table; D and trimming were worked out from the DNA. This sample has 25,000 to 35,000 clones; more than 85% occur once, and the top ten carry over 9.5%. CDR3 length: 15 amino acids. Germline V CDR1 and CDR2: MNHEY, SVGAGI. The V segment lost 2 bases and the J segment 5 bases; nucleotides outside the gene matches: 7. The clonotype comes from a human donor in a cohort sampled during active COVID-19. J is TRBJ2-5 and V is TRBV6-5, with 8 nucleotides matching TRBD1. The material sequenced was peripheral blood. The CDR3 loop is CASSYGGQAEETQYF. The CDR3 DNA is TGTGCCAGCAGTTACGGGGGACAGGCCGAGGAGACCCAGTACTTC.